This entry is about one TCR beta chain. What antigen it recognizes has not been identified. The record has no base qualities; no much larger clone is one base away. The data originate from a study of control samples from healthy donors and cancer patients (dated by TCRdb to 2019 to 2021). V is shortened by 4 bases, J by 2 bases, and the region joining them spans 9 bases. CDR1 and CDR2, looked up from the germline V gene, are MGHDK and SYGVNS. Taken from cysteine to phenylalanine, the CDR3 has 14 residues. Just CDR3 DNA is preserved here, 42 bases in frame from base 1. Library preparation used the immunoSEQ multiplex PCR assay. This immuneACCESS table, as held by TCRdb, lists in-frame sequences with V and J called but not all clones. Of the missing ones, under half trace to an unresolved V gene in checked studies; the others have no known cause. For this sample there are around 50,000 clones; around 95% appear just once. Clones ranked in the top ten supply less than 3% of the sample.

The sequencing input was blood. Here the chain combines TRBV25-1 and TRBJ1-5, with a weak D call of TRBD1 (6 bases match). The receptor comes from a man younger than 40 in good health. The CDR3: CASSVSGGNQPQHF. The DNA is TGTGCCAGCAGTGTATCAGGGGGCAATCAGCCCCAGCATTTT.